The clone carrying this TCR beta chain was recorded at least ten times. This specimen comes from a study of kidney transplant recipient with SARS-CoV-2 infection. TCRdb re-called the reads with MiXCR, one entry per CDR3 protein. The repertoire holds under 250,000 distinct CDR3 sequences, under 30% seen once, with under 9.5% in the top ten. The ends were cut back, 6 bases at V and 4 bases at J, with 13 bases in the middle. The germline CDR1 and CDR2 sequences are MDHEN and SYDVKM. This CDR3 region has 14 residues. This receptor was identified in a male patient aged 25-45 years who had COVID-19 and was a kidney transplant recipient. Some T cells here may be from the graft donor. The V gene is TRBV28, the J gene TRBJ1-5; D remains unclear. Sequenced here: a blood sample, sampled at baseline and between days 110 and 120 from a kidney transplant recipient. DNA of the CDR3: TGTGCCAGCAGAAGATTAAGTGTAAATCAGCCCCAGCATTTT. Its translation is CASRRLSVNQPQHF. Filled out from reference TRBV28 and TRBJ1-5, the complete variable domain reads DVKVTQSSRYLVKRTGEKVFLECVQDMDHENMFWYRQDPGLGLRLIYFSYDVKMKEKGDIPEGYSVSREKKERFSLILESASTNQTSMYLCASRRLSVNQPQHFGDGTRLSIL.